The source of this TCR beta chain is a study of cytomegalovirus exposure and HLA in healthy donors. Primers: 60 Vbeta forward and 13 Jbeta reverse. Measured with immunoSEQ multiplex PCR; TCRdb has only the in-frame clones, and not every one. This table has about 160,000 clones, around 73% appearing once. Healthy individuals who donated bone marrow served as the donors. General study findings and limits: Being productive about 90% or about 30% of the time was typical of most TCR beta V segments in an earlier analysis. When the data were analyzed later, several of the most significant clusters appeared to be linked to common viral pathogens.

The CDR3 sequence is 13 residues long. Germline CDR1 reads GTSNPN; CDR2 reads SVGIG (reference sequence). V lost 3 bases, J lost 0 bases, and 7 bases lay in between. A remark on this clone: Its antigen is unknown.

The rearrangement links TRBV30 to TRBJ2-3, with a weak D call TRBD2 (5 bases). The material sequenced was PBMCs. This receptor was taken from a male donor in good health and CMV-seronegative. CDR3 DNA sequence: TGTGCCTGGAGCCCGGGAAGCACAGATACGCAGTATTTT. It encodes CAWSPGSTDTQYF.